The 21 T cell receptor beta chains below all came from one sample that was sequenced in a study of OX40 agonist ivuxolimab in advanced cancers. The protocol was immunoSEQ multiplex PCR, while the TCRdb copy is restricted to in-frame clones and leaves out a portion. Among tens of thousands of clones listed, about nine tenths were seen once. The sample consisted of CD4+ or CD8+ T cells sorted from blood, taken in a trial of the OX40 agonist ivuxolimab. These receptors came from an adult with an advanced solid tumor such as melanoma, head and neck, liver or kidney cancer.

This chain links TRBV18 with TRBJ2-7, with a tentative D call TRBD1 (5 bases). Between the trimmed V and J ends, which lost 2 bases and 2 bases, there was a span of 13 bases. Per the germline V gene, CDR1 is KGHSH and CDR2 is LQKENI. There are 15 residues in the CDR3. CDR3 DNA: TGTGCCAGCTCACCATCCGTAGGGGCCACCTACGAGCAGTACTTC. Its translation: CASSPSVGATYEQYF.

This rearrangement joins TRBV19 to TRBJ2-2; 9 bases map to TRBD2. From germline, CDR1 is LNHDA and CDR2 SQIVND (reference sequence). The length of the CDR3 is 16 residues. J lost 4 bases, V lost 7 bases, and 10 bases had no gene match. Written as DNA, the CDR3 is TGTGCCAGTACTGATAGCGGGAGCCCCACCACCGGGGAGCTGTTTTTT. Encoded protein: CASTDSGSPTTGELFF.

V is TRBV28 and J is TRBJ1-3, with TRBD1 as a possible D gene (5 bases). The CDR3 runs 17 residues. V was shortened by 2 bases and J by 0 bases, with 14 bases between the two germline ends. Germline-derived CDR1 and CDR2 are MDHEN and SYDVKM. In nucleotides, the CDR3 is TGTGCCAGCAGTTTAGAGTATGGCGGGGGCTCTGGAAACACCATATATTTT. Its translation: CASSLEYGGGSGNTIYF.

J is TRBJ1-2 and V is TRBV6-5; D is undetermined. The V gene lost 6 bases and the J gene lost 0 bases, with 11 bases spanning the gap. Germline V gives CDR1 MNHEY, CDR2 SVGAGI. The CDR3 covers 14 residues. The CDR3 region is CASSIGVTNYGYTF. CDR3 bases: TGTGCCAGCAGCATCGGGGTGACTAACTATGGCTACACCTTC.

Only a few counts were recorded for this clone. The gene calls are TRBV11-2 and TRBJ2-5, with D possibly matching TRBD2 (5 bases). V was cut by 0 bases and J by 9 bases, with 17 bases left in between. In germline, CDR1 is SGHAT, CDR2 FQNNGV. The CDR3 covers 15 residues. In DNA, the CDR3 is TGTGCCAGCAGCTTAGATGGGGTTGAGGGTGGGGCCCAGTACTTC. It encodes CASSLDGVEGGAQYF. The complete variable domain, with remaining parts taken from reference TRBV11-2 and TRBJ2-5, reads EAGVAQSPRYKIIEKRQSVAFWCNPISGHATLYWYQQILGQGPKLLIQFQNNGVVDDSQLPKDRFSAERLKGVDSTLKIQPAKLEDSAVYLCASSLDGVEGGAQYFGPGTRLLVL.

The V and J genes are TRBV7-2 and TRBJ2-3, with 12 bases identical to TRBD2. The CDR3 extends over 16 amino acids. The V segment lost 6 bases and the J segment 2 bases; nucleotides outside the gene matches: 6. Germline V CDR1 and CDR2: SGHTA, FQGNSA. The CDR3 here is CASSLAGGPNTDTQYF. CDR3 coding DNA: TGTGCCAGCAGTCTAGCGGGAGGGCCGAACACAGATACGCAGTATTTT.

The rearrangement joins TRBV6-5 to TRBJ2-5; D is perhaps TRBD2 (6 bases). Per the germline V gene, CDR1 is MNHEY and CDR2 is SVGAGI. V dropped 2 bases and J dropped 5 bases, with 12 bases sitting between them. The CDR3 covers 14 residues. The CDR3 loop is CASSYGTARETQYF. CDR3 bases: TGTGCCAGCAGTTACGGGACTGCGAGGGAGACCCAGTACTTC.

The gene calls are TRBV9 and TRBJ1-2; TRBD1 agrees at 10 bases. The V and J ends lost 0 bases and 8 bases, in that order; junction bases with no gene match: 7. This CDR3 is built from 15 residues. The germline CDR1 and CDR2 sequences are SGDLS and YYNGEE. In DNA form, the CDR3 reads TGTGCCAGCAGCGTAGCTGACAGGGGGCTGGGAGGCTACACCTTC. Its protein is CASSVADRGLGGYTF.

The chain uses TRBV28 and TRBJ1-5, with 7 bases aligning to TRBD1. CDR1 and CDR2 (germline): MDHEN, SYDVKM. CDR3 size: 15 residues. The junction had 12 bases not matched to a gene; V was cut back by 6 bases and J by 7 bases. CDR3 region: CASRRGQYLKQPQHF. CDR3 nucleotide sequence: TGTGCCAGCAGAAGGGGACAGTATTTGAAACAGCCCCAGCATTTT.

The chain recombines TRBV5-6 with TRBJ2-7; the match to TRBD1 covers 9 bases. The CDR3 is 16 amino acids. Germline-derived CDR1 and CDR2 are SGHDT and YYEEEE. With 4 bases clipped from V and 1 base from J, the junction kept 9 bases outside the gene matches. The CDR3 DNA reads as TGTGCCAGCAGCCCGGGGCCGGACAGGGGATCCTACGAGCAGTACTTC. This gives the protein CASSPGPDRGSYEQYF.

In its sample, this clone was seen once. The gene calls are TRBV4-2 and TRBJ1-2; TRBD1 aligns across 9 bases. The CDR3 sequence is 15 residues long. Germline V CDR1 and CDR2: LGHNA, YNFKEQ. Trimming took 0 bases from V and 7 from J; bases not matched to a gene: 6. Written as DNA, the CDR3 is TGTGCCAGCAGCCAAGATCATACAGGGGGCTCTGGCTACACCTTC. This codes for CASSQDHTGGSGYTF.

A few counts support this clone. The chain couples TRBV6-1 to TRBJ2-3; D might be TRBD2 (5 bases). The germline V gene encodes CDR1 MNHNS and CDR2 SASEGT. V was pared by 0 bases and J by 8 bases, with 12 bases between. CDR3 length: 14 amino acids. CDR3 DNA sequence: TGTGCCAGCAGTGAAGCATGGGCTAGCACTACGCAGTATTTT. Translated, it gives CASSEAWASTTQYF.

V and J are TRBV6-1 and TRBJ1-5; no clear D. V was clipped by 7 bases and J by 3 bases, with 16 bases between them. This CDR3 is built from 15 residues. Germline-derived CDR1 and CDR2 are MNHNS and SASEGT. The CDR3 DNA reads TGTGCCAGCAATAATAGCCCAAGAAACAATCAGCCCCAGCATTTT. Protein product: CASNNSPRNNQPQHF.

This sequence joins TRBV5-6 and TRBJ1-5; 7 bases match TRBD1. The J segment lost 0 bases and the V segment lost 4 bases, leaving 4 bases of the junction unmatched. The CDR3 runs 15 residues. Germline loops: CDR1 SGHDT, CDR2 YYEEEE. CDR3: CASSRTGHSNQPQHF. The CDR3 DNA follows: TGTGCCAGCAGCCGGACAGGACATAGCAATCAGCCCCAGCATTTT.

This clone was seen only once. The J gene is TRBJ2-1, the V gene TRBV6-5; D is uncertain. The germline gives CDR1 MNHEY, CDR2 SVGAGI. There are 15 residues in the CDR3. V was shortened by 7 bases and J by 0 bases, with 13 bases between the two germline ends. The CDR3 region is CASTVVLDSYNEQFF. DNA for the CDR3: TGTGCCAGCACTGTAGTCCTAGACTCCTACAATGAGCAGTTCTTC.

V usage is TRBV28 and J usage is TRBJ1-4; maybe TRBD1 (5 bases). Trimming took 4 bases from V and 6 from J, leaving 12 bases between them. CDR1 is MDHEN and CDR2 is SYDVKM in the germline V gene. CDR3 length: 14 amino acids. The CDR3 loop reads CASSSRVGDEKLFF. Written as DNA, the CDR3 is TGTGCCAGCAGTTCCAGGGTGGGGGATGAAAAACTGTTTTTT.

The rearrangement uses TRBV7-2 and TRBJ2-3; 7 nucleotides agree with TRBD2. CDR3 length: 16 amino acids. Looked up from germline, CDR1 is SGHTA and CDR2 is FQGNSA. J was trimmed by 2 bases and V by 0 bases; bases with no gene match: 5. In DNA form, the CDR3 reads TGTGCCAGCAGCTTAGCCCAAGCGGGAACCACAGATACGCAGTATTTT. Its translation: CASSLAQAGTTDTQYF.

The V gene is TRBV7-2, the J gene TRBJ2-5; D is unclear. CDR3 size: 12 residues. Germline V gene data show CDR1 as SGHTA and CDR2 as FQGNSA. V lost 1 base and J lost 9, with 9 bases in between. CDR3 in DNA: TGTGCCAGCAGCTTAGAGGAATCGGCCCAGTACTTC. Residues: CASSLEESAQYF.

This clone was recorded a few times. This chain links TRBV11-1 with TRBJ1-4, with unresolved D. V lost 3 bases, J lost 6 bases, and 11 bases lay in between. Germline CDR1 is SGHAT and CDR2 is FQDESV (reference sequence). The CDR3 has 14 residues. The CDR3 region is CASSLRRTDEKLFF. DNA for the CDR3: TGTGCCAGCAGCTTGAGGCGGACGGATGAAAAACTGTTTTTT.

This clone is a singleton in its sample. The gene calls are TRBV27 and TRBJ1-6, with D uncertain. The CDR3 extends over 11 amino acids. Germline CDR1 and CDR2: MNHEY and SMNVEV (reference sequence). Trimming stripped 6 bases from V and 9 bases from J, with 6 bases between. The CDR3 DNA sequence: TGTGCCAGCAGGGGTTCTTCACCCCTCCACTTT. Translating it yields CASRGSSPLHF.

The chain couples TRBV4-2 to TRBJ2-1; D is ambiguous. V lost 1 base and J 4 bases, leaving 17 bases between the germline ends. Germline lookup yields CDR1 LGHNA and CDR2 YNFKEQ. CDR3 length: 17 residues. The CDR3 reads CASSQASGRRSYNEQFF. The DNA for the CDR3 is TGTGCCAGCAGCCAAGCGTCCGGGCGAAGGTCTTACAATGAGCAGTTCTTC.